The 24 T cell receptor beta chains below come from one sample, sequenced in a study of blood T cell repertoires in COVID-19. Assay used: immunoSEQ multiplex PCR; TCRdb lists only in-frame clones, some missing. The profile shows about 150,000 clones, about 83% of them singletons. Material: PBMCs or T cells enriched from blood (not recorded which). These receptors all stem from a woman in her forties or fifties with acute COVID-19.

The rearrangement uses TRBV19 and TRBJ1-1; a possible D gene is TRBD1 (5 bases). Deletions cut 3 bases from V and 0 bases from J, with 14 bases between. The CDR3 sequence is 16 residues long. Germline V gives CDR1 LNHDA, CDR2 SQIVND (reference sequence). CDR3 sequence: CASSIPLGLMNTEAFF. Here the CDR3 DNA reads TGTGCCAGTAGTATCCCCCTGGGACTTATGAACACTGAAGCTTTCTTT. The whole variable domain, remainder taken from reference TRBV19 and TRBJ1-1, is DGGITQSPKYLFRKEGQNVTLSCEQNLNHDAMYWYRQDPGQGLRLIYYSQIVNDFQKGDIAEGYSVSREKKESFPLTVTSAQKNPTAFYLCASSIPLGLMNTEAFFGQGTRLTVV.

Only one count was recorded for this clone. The chain has TRBV5-8 and TRBJ2-7; 10 bases match TRBD2. The CDR3 consists of 14 residues. Germline V gene data show CDR1 as SGHTS and CDR2 as YDEGEE. V gave up 5 bases and J gave up 3 bases; unmatched junction bases: 5. The CDR3 bases are TGTGCCAGCAGGCTCGCTAGCGGGAGCTACGAGCAGTACTTC. This sequence encodes CASRLASGSYEQYF.

The V and J genes are TRBV3-1 (or the pseudogene TRBV3-2) and TRBJ2-6, with 9 bases identical to TRBD1. The CDR3 consists of 20 residues. Trimming removed 5 bases from V and 1 base from J; junction bases left unmatched: 15. Germline CDR1 reads LGHDT; CDR2 reads YNNKEL (reference sequence). This CDR3 is CASSDWGRTGALSGANVLTF. The CDR3 region has the DNA TGTGCCAGCAGCGACTGGGGGAGGACAGGGGCCCTTTCTGGGGCCAACGTCCTGACTTTC.

The chain combines TRBV7-3 with TRBJ2-5; D not certain. Between the trimmed V and J ends, which lost 2 bases and 2 bases, there was a span of 12 bases. CDR1 SGHTA and CDR2 FQGTGA come from the germline V gene. The CDR3 is made up of 15 amino acids. CDR3: CASSLASGTQETQYF. In DNA form, the CDR3 reads TGTGCCAGCAGCTTAGCTTCAGGCACACAAGAGACCCAGTACTTC.

V gene TRBV5-1 combines with J gene TRBJ2-1; 9 bases fit TRBD2. There are 16 residues in the CDR3. Germline loops: CDR1 SGHRS, CDR2 YFSETQ. V was pared by 3 bases and J by 8 bases, with 12 bases of the junction left unmatched. The CDR3 DNA reads as TGCGCCAGCAGCTCGGGACTAGCCGGGTCGGCTGATGAGCAGTTCTTC. Amino acid sequence: CASSSGLAGSADEQFF.

This sequence joins TRBV2 and TRBJ2-6, with D perhaps matching TRBD1 (5 bases). V was clipped by 11 bases and J by 12 bases, with 17 bases between them. This CDR3 contains 12 residues. From germline, CDR1 is SNHLY and CDR2 FYNNEI. CDR3 in amino acids: CAHFGVQGVLTF. As DNA, the CDR3 is TGTGCCCACTTTGGGGTGCAGGGCGTCCTGACTTTC.

CDR3 bases: TGTGCCAGCAGTGAAGCGGGAGTGTTGACAGATACGCAGTATTTT. The encoded protein is CASSEAGVLTDTQYF. The V and J genes are TRBV28 and TRBJ2-3; 8 nucleotides align to TRBD2. CDR3 length equals 15 residues. Trimming removed 5 bases from V and 3 bases from J; junction bases left unmatched: 7. CDR1 is MDHEN, CDR2 SYDVKM, per germline.

This chain joins TRBV28 and TRBJ2-1; 14 nucleotides agree with TRBD2. The germline V gene encodes CDR1 MDHEN and CDR2 SYDVKM. Trimming took 7 bases from V and 7 from J; bases not matched to a gene: 6. CDR3 length equals 15 residues. CDR3 amino acids: CASIGGTSGSNEQFF. The CDR3, as DNA: TGTGCCAGCATTGGGGGGACTAGCGGGAGTAATGAGCAGTTCTTC.

The count of this clone is one. CDR3 amino acids: CASRRDSQETQYF. The CDR3 region has the DNA TGTGCCAGCAGAAGGGACAGCCAAGAGACCCAGTACTTC. The rearrangement joins TRBV6-5 to TRBJ2-5, with TRBD1 identical over 7 bases. The V gene end was trimmed by 6 bases and the J gene end by 1 base; junction bases not matched to a gene: 2. Looked up from germline, CDR1 is MNHEY and CDR2 is SVGAGI. This CDR3 has 13 amino acids.

The V call is TRBV27, the J call TRBJ1-2, with 7 bases identical to TRBD1. CDR3 length: 13 amino acids. V lost 6 bases and J lost 8; bases outside the gene matches: 9. Germline-derived CDR1 and CDR2 are MNHEY and SMNVEV (reference sequence). The CDR3 loop is CASSDGTARGYTF. The CDR3 coding sequence is TGTGCCAGCAGCGACGGGACAGCACGCGGCTACACCTTC.

This clone has just a few counts. The chain employs TRBV25-1 and TRBJ1-3, with TRBD1 as a possible D gene (5 bases). V lost 6 bases, J lost 2 bases, and 8 bases lay in between. The CDR3 consists of 13 residues. The V gene's germline CDR1 is MGHDK and CDR2 SYGVNS. CDR3 in amino acids: CASRGLTGNTIYF. As DNA, the CDR3 is TGTGCCAGCAGGGGGCTTACTGGAAACACCATATATTTT.

The chain employs TRBV5-1 and TRBJ2-7; no clear D. CDR3 length equals 14 residues. CDR1 is SGHRS, CDR2 YFSETQ, per germline. Deletions cut 0 bases from V and 5 bases from J, with 12 bases between. The CDR3 loop is CASSLDPSQDEQYF. The DNA for the CDR3 is TGCGCCAGCAGCTTGGACCCCAGCCAGGACGAGCAGTACTTC.

The chain joins TRBV11-3 to TRBJ1-1; D perhaps matches TRBD1 (6 bases). Trimming removed 1 base at V and 2 bases at J, with 14 bases between. CDR3 length: 16 amino acids. The V gene's germline CDR1 is SGHNT and CDR2 YENEEA. CDR3 sequence: CASSLAGGAPNTEAFF. The CDR3 nucleotides read TGTGCCAGCAGCTTAGCTGGGGGGGCCCCAAACACTGAAGCTTTCTTT.

V usage is TRBV7-2 and J usage is TRBJ2-1; tentative D call: TRBD2 (6 bases). With 2 bases removed from V and 4 bases from J, the gap between germline ends came to 15 bases. The germline CDR1 and CDR2 sequences are SGHTA and FQGNSA. This CDR3 has 16 residues. CDR3 amino acids: CASSLKSRRGYNEQFF. In DNA, the CDR3 is TGTGCCAGCAGCTTAAAATCGCGGCGGGGTTACAATGAGCAGTTCTTC.

CDR3 coding DNA: TGTGCCAGCAGCTTAGAGGCTGGGACAGGCTCCCCCTATGGCTACACCTTC. Translation: CASSLEAGTGSPYGYTF. The gene calls are TRBV7-6 and TRBJ1-2; 8 bases map to TRBD1. This CDR3 comprises 17 residues. Germline-derived CDR1 and CDR2 are SGHVS and FNYEAQ. V shed 1 base, J shed 4 bases, and the junction held 11 bases outside the gene matches. Together with reference TRBV7-6 and TRBJ1-2, the CDR3 gives the full variable domain: GAGVSQSPRYKVTKRGQDVALRCDPISGHVSLYWYRQALGQGPEFLTYFNYEAQQDKSGLPNDRFSAERPEGSISTLTIQRTEQRDSAMYRCASSLEAGTGSPYGYTFGSGTRLTVV.

The genes are TRBV5-1 and TRBJ1-4; 7 bases map to TRBD1. The CDR3 has 14 amino acids. After removal of 1 base from V and 7 bases from J, the junction contained 4 bases not matched to a gene. CDR1 and CDR2 from the germline V gene are SGHRS and YFSETQ. CDR3: CASSLTGDREKLFF. The DNA of the CDR3 is TGCGCCAGCAGCTTGACAGGGGATCGTGAAAAACTGTTTTTT.

This clone was seen more than once but under ten times. For the CDR3, the DNA is TGTGCTAGTGGTTTAAGCTCATACAGGGGGCAATTTGGCTACACCTTC. As protein: CASGLSSYRGQFGYTF. The chain is built from TRBV12-5 and TRBJ1-2, with 9 bases identical to TRBD1. The CDR3 contains 16 residues. The germline gives CDR1 LGHNT, CDR2 FRNRAP. J was trimmed by 7 bases and V by 3 bases; bases with no gene match: 12.

The CDR3 loop is CASSPAGEDTQYF. CDR3 nucleotide sequence: TGTGCCAGCAGTCCGGCCGGAGAAGATACGCAGTATTTT. This chain connects TRBV12-3 or TRBV12-4 to TRBJ2-3; D gene unclear. The CDR3 covers 13 residues. Trimming removed 5 bases from V and 5 bases from J, with 11 bases in between.

The sample holds one count of this clone. This chain joins TRBV6-2 or TRBV6-3 and TRBJ2-7; 7 bases are shared with TRBD1. This CDR3 comprises 14 residues. With 5 bases clipped from V and 5 bases from J, the junction kept 9 bases outside the gene matches. Germline lookup yields CDR1 MNHEY and CDR2 SVGEGT. The CDR3 is CASSAGEGADEQYF. The CDR3 bases are TGTGCCAGCAGTGCAGGCGAGGGGGCGGACGAGCAGTACTTC.

The chain links TRBV7-2 to TRBJ2-7; TRBD1 might be the D (5 bases). The V end was cut by 4 bases, the J end by 5 bases, with 15 bases between. Germline assignment: CDR1 SGHTA and CDR2 FQGNSA. The CDR3 is 14 residues long. The DNA for the CDR3 is TGTGCCAGCAGCTCACCTCAGGGTTCCCACGAGCAGTACTTC. This encodes CASSSPQGSHEQYF.

V and J are TRBV25-1 and TRBJ2-7; 11 bases align to TRBD2. Germline CDR1 MGHDK, CDR2 SYGVNS. The CDR3 sequence is 18 residues long. The V gene end was trimmed by 8 bases and the J gene end by 0 bases; junction bases not matched to a gene: 15. As DNA, the CDR3 is TGTGCCAGCCAGGCACCGGGACTAGCGGTACTAAGCTCCTACGAGCAGTACTTC. It specifies CASQAPGLAVLSSYEQYF.

This clone was counted a few times. The J gene is TRBJ2-1, the V gene TRBV6-5; 15 positions agree with TRBD2. V dropped 8 bases and J dropped 7; count of bases not matched to a gene: 6. The germline V gene encodes CDR1 MNHEY and CDR2 SVGAGI. The CDR3 totals 15 residues. The CDR3 DNA is TGTGCCAGCGCCGGCGGACTAGCGGGGGGGAATGAGCAGTTCTTC. It specifies CASAGGLAGGNEQFF.

The rearrangement links TRBV3-1 (or the pseudogene TRBV3-2) to TRBJ2-7, with TRBD1 identical over 8 bases. With 4 bases clipped from V and 6 bases from J, the junction kept 8 bases outside the gene matches. Germline CDR1 is LGHDT and CDR2 is YNNKEL (reference sequence). The CDR3 length is 14 residues. The CDR3 is CASSPTGVPFEQYF. CDR3 bases: TGTGCCAGCAGCCCGACAGGGGTGCCCTTCGAGCAGTACTTC.

V gene TRBV3-1 (or the pseudogene TRBV3-2) combines with J gene TRBJ2-5, with 10 bases identical to TRBD2. Trimming cost V 3 bases and J 2 bases; bases outside gene matches: 6. Per the germline V gene, CDR1 is LGHDT and CDR2 is YNNKEL (reference sequence). The CDR3 loop spans 16 amino acids. CDR3 nucleotides: TGTGCCAGCAGCCAGTCGGCTAGCGGGGGACAAGAGACCCAGTACTTC. Translated, it gives CASSQSASGGQETQYF.